What follows is one T cell receptor beta chain and its context. This sample was taken from a study of blood T cell repertoires in COVID-19. The wider study: Samples of COVID-19 (acute and convalescent) were obtained from the United States, Italy and Spain.

Individuals aged about 18 to 89 years were recruited from 24 US areas. Sequencing was performed with immunoSEQ multiplex PCR; in TCRdb, only in-frame clones are kept and a portion is missing. The sample shows roughly 170,000 clones, roughly 80% of them seen only once. The germline gives CDR1 SGHRS, CDR2 YFSETQ. CDR3 length: 16 residues. V was clipped by 0 bases and J by 7 bases; unmatched bases: 9. The sequenced sample was PBMCs or T cells enriched from blood (not recorded which). The chain links TRBV5-1 to TRBJ2-1; the match to TRBD1 covers 8 bases. The TCR sequence derives from a woman aged 40 to 50 with acute COVID-19. CDR3 coding DNA: TGCGCCAGCAGCTTGGCCCCAGCAGGGGGCCGTAATGAGCAGTTCTTC. This sequence encodes CASSLAPAGGRNEQFF.